The clone carrying this TCR beta chain was picked up many times. What it binds is unknown. The entry originates in a study of identical twins. TCRdb ran MiXCR on the 5' RACE reads and lists one entry per CDR3 protein. The top ten clones hold more than 7% of a sample with around 160,000 distinct CDR3 sequences, roughly 3.2% of them seen once. Findings and caveats of the study: Alpha sequences that were out-of-frame and twin-shared showed an excess of low generation probability. Insertions ran lower in abundant cord blood beta clonotypes, though not in memory repertoires. Models, which agreed with sharing between unrelated individuals, nonetheless underestimated the out-of-frame TCR alpha sharing seen in monozygotic twins.

CDR1 is MNHEY, CDR2 SVGEGT, per germline. The CDR3 is 12 residues long. The V end was cut by 4 bases, the J end by 6 bases, with 8 bases between. Specimen: memory T cells sorted from blood. The clonotype originates from a man younger than 35 in good health. This rearrangement joins TRBV6-2 or TRBV6-3 to TRBJ2-3; a possible D gene is TRBD1 (5 bases). The CDR3 loop is CASSSNRDTQYF. CDR3 coding DNA: TGTGCCAGCAGTTCCAACAGGGATACGCAGTATTTT.